Detailed here is one T cell receptor beta chain. This clone was found once. Its antigen is unknown. No base-level quality is on record; no much larger clone is a single base apart. These data are taken from a study of cytomegalovirus exposure and HLA in healthy donors (dated by TCRdb to the late 2010s). With regard to the full study: According to an earlier analysis of around 600 of the donors, about 179 million T cells yielded 95 million to 140 million unique TCR beta sequences and about 300 Gb of sequence data. Donor age, sex, ethnicity and CMV serostatus were compiled together with the repertoire data. In the later analysis, no new phenotypic data were used to find candidate immune exposures; instead, reliance was placed on TCR beta sequences and their occurrence across donors. An earlier analysis of approximately 640 of the donors applied high-throughput TCR beta sequencing to assess whether each TCR beta V gene segment acted as functional or pseudogenic. In a later analysis, previously published TCR beta repertoires from about 670 donors were re-analyzed and high-resolution HLA genotyping was added so that TCR occurrence patterns could be studied. HLA typing included class I and class II loci at four-digit resolution. Five DR-DQ haplotypes were handled as single units for association and clustering because linkage in the cohort was strong. The number of donors typed differed by locus, with roughly 620-640 for A, B, C, DRB1 and DQB1, roughly 550 for DQA1, about 610 for DPA1, and under 490 for DPB1. The genetic ancestry cluster associated with self-reported Caucasian donors included 81% of the roughly 400 genotyped donors. All discovery cohort repertoires had been generated using a single sequencing platform. The study combined high-throughput TCR immunosequencing, statistical association of individual TCRs with disease status, and machine learning to predict cytomegalovirus infection status. The study aimed to test whether cataloging public T cell receptors could reveal signatures of past pathogen exposure. In a later genetic analysis, genome-wide SNP genotypes for about three fifths of the roughly 670 donors were used, and that subset was treated as a discovery cohort. Besides the first cohort of roughly 640 subjects, a separate validation cohort made up of about 120 different subjects was used. Among 398 genotyped donors of the cohort, an average of around 240,000 unique TCR beta nucleotide sequences was sequenced per donor, of which roughly 17% were non-productive. About 300 gigabases of sequencing data and 91 million or so unique TCR sequences made up an early release that covered nearly 650 HLA-typed donors. The study profiled the T cell repertoires of 500 to 800 subjects by immunosequencing and related them to cytomegalovirus serostatus.

Trimming removed 0 bases from V and 4 bases from J; the gene matches leave 6 bases unexplained. The germline V gene provides CDR1 MGHRA and CDR2 YSYEKL. The CDR3 covers 16 residues, taking in both the cysteine and the phenylalanine. Only the CDR3 DNA is retained, 48 bases long and in frame from the first base. Libraries were prepared through the immunoSEQ multiplex PCR assay. A mixture of 60 forward primers for TCR Vbeta segments and 13 reverse primers for TCR Jbeta segments was used in the multiplex PCR. The CDR3 region of rearranged TCR beta genes was amplified from genomic DNA with a multiplex PCR assay. On the Illumina HiSeq System, the amplified TCR beta libraries were sequenced as 87-base-pair reads. As for the original processing: A later analysis counted 75 million to 100 million unique TCR beta chains across the 666 repertoires, and some 12 million of these chains were shared by at least two donors. To remove PCR and sequencing errors, raw reads were error-corrected and collapsed into unique sequences using a nearest-neighbor algorithm that merged closely related sequences. To assign V, D and J gene segments, CDR3 sequences were aligned to IMGT reference sequences. For a sequence to be retained, at least a six-nucleotide match to both a V gene segment and a J gene segment was required. Rearrangements were called productive when the CDR3 lacked stop codons and stayed in frame with V and J; all others were non-productive. CDR3 was defined according to IMGT convention as the region running from the second conserved V-encoded cysteine to the conserved J-encoded phenylalanine. In an earlier analysis of roughly 580 of the donors, sequences lacking an unambiguous match to a single V gene segment were excluded. In an earlier analysis of a few hundred of the donors, V segments were called functional above 56.7% productive rearrangements and were called segregating when the between-donor standard deviation exceeded 5%. A statistical classification framework was built to diagnose cytomegalovirus status from the catalog of TCR beta chain sequences. In a later analysis, V and J genes were assigned by comparing TCR nucleotide sequences against IMGT/GENE-DB human TR gene sequences. A later analysis assigned CDR3 sequences and most-parsimonious VDJ recombination scenarios with the TCRdist pipeline. In a later analysis, each TCR beta chain was defined by its CDR3 amino acid sequence together with its V-gene family, and reads lacking a unique V-gene family were excluded. In a later analysis, 450 to 600 highly shared, low-generation-probability nucleotide sequences were removed to address suspected cross-contamination and a sequencing artifact. For each public chain, a later analysis derived a clonal expansion index from normalized ranks of inferred template counts within each repertoire. A later analysis computed generation probabilities with a VDJ recombination model fitted to out-of-frame rearrangements, and checked the results against IGoR. A later analysis scored TCR-TCR, TCR-HLA and TCR-CMV co-occurrence with hypergeometric tests, applying a repertoire-size bias correction to TCR pairs. To estimate false discovery rates, a later analysis permuted the HLA or CMV assignments 20 times. In a later analysis, co-occurring TCRs were grouped using DBSCAN, and TCRdist sequence similarity was added for clustering within HLA-allele-positive subsets. Repertoires with fewer than 30,000 or more than 120,000 public chains, plus five repertoires with anomalous nucleotide sharing, were excluded from co-occurrence clustering. The source is immuneACCESS, and TCRdb retained only in-frame sequences with V and J called. Part of the clones is not carried over; for the studies checked, unresolved V genes explain less than half of this, and the remainder is unexplained. Clone size and V and J calls were adopted from that table, with D and trimming inferred from the DNA. The sample table holds some 270,000 clones, of which roughly 80% were seen once. The ten largest clones add up to less than 0.4% of the sample.

What the study reported, not specific to this receptor: The earlier analysis of around 600 of the donors excluded roughly 17 rarely observed V segments, including chromosome 9 orphons, because counts were too low. In an earlier analysis of approximately 590 of the donors, most TCR beta V segments appeared in productive rearrangements about 87% or about 30% of the time, broadly matching IMGT annotations. In a later analysis, the rate of TCR association differed among HLA loci, with DRB1 alleles having the most associated TCRs and HLA-C alleles having the fewest. Compared with the 666-donor mean, donors in an Asian-associated ancestry cluster had fewer N-insertions in productive TCRs, according to a later genetic analysis. The authors suggested that the approach could potentially be generalized to other disease states and immunological phenotypes. An association between a missense DCLRE1C variant and V-gene and J-gene trimming of TCR beta chains was found in a later genetic analysis and replicated in an independent cohort. When HLA alleles, especially DR and DQ, strongly co-occurred, TCR associations were difficult to assign to individual alleles. Most TCR sequences were seen in very few donors, while some public TCRs were found in many individuals. Because HLA typing was missing for some donors at each locus, association tests included only the typed subset. Cytomegalovirus status was reported to be diagnosed by the classifier with high specificity and sensitivity in both the original and validation cohorts. In a later analysis, most CMV-associated TCR beta chains were found to appear HLA-restricted, with HLA associations seemingly driven largely by CMV exposure. Correlated functional status among segregating V segments might reflect linkage disequilibrium, but an unknown experimental factor could not be ruled out. The cohort was sequenced for TCR beta chains only, and without alpha or paired-chain data the features that could be detected were limited. A total of 150 to 200 TCR beta chains were listed by the study as associated with cytomegalovirus. For the cohort, immune exposure information was limited to CMV serostatus. A later analysis associated about 17,000 TCR beta sequences with specific HLA alleles at a false discovery rate of 0.05. Roughly uniform sequencing depth across donors was assumed in presence/absence analyses, although this assumption may not hold. In vitro tests confirmed that a few of the cytomegalovirus-associated TCR beta chains recognize cytomegalovirus antigens. Compared with equally common non-associated chains, HLA-associated TCR beta chains in a later analysis were more clonally expanded and had lower generation probabilities. A cluster of highly shared sequence variants was judged likely to represent a technical artifact of the sequencing pipeline. A further reported finding was that TCR beta sequences accurately predicted the HLA-A and HLA-B alleles for most subjects in the first cohort. Because the 87-base-pair reads could not distinguish some IMGT-functional V segments, including TRBV6-2 and TRBV6-3, those segments were excluded. Several of the top co-occurrence clusters appeared to be linked to parvovirus B19, influenza, CMV and Epstein-Barr virus, according to a later analysis.

The cohort consisted of fewer than 700 healthy bone marrow donors. Cohort members were all nominally healthy when sampled, although unrecorded immune exposures were likely present. The donor tested CMV seronegative, placing the donor among the 350 or so seronegative members of the cohort. Every donor gave a peripheral blood sample, and the peripheral blood mononuclear cells from that sample were used for TCR beta sequencing. The Qiagen DNeasy Blood Extraction Kit was used to extract genomic DNA from the blood cell samples. The V gene is TRBV4-1 and the J gene is TRBJ1-3, with TRBD1 identical over 7 junction bases. This receptor was identified in a girl aged 2 to 9 in good health and CMV-seronegative. Sequenced material: PBMCs. The CDR3 here reads CASSQEVGGQGNTIYF. The sequence in DNA is TGCGCCAGCAGCCAAGAAGTGGGGGGACAGGGAAACACCATATATTTT.